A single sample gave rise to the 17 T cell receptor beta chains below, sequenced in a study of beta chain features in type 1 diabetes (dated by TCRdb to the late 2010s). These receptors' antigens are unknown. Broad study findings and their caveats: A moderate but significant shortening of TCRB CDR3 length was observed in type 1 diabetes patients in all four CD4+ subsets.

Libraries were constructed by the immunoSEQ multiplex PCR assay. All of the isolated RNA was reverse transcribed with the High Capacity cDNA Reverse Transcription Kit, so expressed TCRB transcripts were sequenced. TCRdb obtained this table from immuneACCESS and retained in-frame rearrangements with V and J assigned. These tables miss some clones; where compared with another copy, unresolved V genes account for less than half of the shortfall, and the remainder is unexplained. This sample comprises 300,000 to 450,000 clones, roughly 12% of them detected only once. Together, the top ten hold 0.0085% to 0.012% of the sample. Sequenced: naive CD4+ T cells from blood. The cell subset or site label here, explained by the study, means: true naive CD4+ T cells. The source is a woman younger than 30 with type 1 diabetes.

In DNA, the CDR3 is TGTGCCAGCAGGCACATCGCTGGCTACACCTTC. It encodes CASRHIAGYTF. The chain recombines TRBV25-1 with TRBJ1-2; unclear D gene. The germline V gene has CDR1 MGHDK and CDR2 SYGVNS. The CDR3 has 11 residues. The ends were cut back, 6 bases at V and 7 bases at J, with 9 bases in the middle.

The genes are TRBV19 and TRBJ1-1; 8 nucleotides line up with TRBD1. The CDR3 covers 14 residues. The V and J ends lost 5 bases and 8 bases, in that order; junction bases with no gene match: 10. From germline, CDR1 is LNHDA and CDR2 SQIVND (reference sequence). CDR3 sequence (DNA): TGTGCCAGTAGTGTCACGGACAGGGCGGGGGAAGCTTTCTTT. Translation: CASSVTDRAGEAFF.

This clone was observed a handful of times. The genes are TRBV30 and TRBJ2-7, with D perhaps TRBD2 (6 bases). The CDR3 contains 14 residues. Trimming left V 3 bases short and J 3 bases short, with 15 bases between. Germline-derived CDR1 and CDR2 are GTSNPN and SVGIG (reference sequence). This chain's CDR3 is CAWRGRPAGYEQYF. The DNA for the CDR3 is TGTGCCTGGAGGGGTCGCCCAGCGGGCTACGAGCAGTACTTC.

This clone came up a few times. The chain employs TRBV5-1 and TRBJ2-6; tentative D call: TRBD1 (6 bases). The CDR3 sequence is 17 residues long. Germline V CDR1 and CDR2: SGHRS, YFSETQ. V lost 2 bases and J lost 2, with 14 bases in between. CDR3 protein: CASSFSGRGAGANVLTF. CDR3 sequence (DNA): TGCGCCAGCAGCTTCAGTGGCAGGGGAGCTGGGGCCAACGTCCTGACTTTC.

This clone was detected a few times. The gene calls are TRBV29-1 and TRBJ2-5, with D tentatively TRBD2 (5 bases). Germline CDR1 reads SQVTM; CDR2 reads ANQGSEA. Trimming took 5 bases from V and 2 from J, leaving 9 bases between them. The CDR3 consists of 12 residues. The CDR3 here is CSVSDFQETQYF. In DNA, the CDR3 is TGCAGCGTTTCGGACTTTCAAGAGACCCAGTACTTC. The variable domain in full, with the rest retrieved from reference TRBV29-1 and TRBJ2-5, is SAVISQKPSRDICQRGTSLTIQCQVDSQVTMMFWYRQQPGQSLTLIATANQGSEATYESGFVIDKFPISRPNLTFSTLTVSNMSPEDSSIYLCSVSDFQETQYFGPGTRLLVL.

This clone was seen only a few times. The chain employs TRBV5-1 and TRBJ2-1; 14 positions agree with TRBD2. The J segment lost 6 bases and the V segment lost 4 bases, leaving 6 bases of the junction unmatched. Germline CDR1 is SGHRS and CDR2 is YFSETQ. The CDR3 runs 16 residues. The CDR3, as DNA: TGCGCCAGCAGCATCGCCGGGACTAGCGGGGGCAATGAGCAGTTCTTC. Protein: CASSIAGTSGGNEQFF.

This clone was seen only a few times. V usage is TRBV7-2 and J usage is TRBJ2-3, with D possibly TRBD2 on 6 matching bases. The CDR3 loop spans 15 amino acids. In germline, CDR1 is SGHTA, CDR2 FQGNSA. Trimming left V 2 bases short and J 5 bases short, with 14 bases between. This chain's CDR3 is CASSLNGGAVDTQYF. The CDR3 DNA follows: TGTGCCAGCAGCTTAAACGGGGGAGCGGTAGATACGCAGTATTTT.

CDR3 loop: CASSSFRDRNQPQHF. Here the CDR3 DNA reads TGTGCCAGTAGTAGCTTCCGGGACAGGAATCAGCCCCAGCATTTT. The rearrangement joins TRBV19 to TRBJ1-5; 8 nucleotides line up with TRBD1. Trimming at V came to 4 bases and at J to 4 bases, leaving 6 bases not matched to a gene. The CDR3 has 15 residues. In germline, CDR1 is LNHDA, CDR2 SQIVND (reference sequence).

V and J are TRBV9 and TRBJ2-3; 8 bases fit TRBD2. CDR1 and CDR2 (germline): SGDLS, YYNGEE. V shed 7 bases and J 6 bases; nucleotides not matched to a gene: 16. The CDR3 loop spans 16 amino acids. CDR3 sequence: CASAPGPAGGWDTQYF. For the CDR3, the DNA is TGTGCCAGCGCCCCCGGTCCCGCGGGAGGATGGGATACGCAGTATTTT. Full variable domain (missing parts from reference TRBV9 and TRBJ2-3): DSGVTQTPKHLITATGQRVTLRCSPRSGDLSVYWYQQSLDQGLQFLIQYYNGEERAKGNILERFSAQQFPDLHSELNLSSLELGDSALYFCASAPGPAGGWDTQYFGPGTRLTVL.

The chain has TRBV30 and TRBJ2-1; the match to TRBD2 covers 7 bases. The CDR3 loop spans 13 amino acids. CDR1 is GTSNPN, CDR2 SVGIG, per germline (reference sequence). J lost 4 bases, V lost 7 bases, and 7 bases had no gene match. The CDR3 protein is CAFGTTSYNEQFF. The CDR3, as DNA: TGTGCCTTCGGGACTACCAGTTACAATGAGCAGTTCTTC.

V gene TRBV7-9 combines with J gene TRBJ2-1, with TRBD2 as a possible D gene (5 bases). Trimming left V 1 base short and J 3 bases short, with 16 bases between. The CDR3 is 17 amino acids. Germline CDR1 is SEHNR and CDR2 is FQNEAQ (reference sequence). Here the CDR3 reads CASSLGSSGLDYNEQFF. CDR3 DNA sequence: TGTGCCAGCAGCTTAGGGTCGTCGGGATTAGACTACAATGAGCAGTTCTTC.

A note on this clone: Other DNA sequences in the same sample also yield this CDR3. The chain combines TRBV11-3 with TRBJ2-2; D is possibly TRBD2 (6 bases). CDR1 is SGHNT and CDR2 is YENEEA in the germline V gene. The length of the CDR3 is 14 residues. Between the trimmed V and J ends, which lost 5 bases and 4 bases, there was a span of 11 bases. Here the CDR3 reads CASSPLGGTGELFF. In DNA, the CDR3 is TGTGCCAGCAGCCCTTTGGGGGGCACCGGGGAGCTGTTTTTT.

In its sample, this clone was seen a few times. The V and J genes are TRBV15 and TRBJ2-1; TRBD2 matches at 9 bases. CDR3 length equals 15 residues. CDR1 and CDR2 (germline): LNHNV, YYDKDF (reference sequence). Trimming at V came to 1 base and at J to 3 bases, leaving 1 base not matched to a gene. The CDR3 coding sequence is TGTGCCACCAGCAGAGTAGCGGGGGTCTACAATGAGCAGTTCTTC. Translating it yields CATSRVAGVYNEQFF.

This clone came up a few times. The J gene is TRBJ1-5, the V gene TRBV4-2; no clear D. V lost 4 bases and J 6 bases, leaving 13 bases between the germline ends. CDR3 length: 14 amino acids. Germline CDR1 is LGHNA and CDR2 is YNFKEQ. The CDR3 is CASSLDEGGQPQHF. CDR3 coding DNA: TGTGCCAGCAGCCTTGATGAGGGCGGTCAGCCCCAGCATTTT.

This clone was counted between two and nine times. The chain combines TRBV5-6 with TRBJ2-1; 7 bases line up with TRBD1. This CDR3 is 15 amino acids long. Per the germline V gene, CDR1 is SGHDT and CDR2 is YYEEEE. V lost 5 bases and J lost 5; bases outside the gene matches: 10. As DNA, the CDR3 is TGTGCCAGCAGATACCGGGACAGCCTAAACAATGAGCAGTTCTTC. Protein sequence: CASRYRDSLNNEQFF.

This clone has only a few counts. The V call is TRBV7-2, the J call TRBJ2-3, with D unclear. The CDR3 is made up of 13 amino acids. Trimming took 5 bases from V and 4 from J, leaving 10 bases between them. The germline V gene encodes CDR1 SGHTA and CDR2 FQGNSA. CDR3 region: CASSPYRADTQYF. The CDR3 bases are TGTGCCAGCAGCCCATACAGAGCAGATACGCAGTATTTT.

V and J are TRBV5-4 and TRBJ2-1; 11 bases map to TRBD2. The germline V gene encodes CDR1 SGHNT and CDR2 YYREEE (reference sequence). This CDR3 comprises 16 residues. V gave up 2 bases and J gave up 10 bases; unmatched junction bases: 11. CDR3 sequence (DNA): TGTGCCAGCAGCTTCCACTTAGCGGGGGGGCCAGACGAGCAGTTCTTC. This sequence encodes CASSFHLAGGPDEQFF.